This TCR beta chain came from a study of identical twins. The V and J ends lost 4 bases and 5 bases respectively, with 15 bases between them. CDR1 is SGHVS, CDR2 FQNEAQ, per germline. There are 15 residues in the CDR3. TCRdb reanalysed the 5' RACE reads using MiXCR and keeps one entry per CDR3 protein. The sample yields roughly 480,000 distinct CDR3 sequences, roughly 24% seen once. The data were also submitted as part of a second study, on T cells expressing NK-cell markers.

The specimen was CD4+ T cells sorted from blood. This sequence joins TRBV7-8 and TRBJ2-1, with D tentatively TRBD1 or TRBD2 (5 bases each). The sequence was collected from a woman between 18 and 29 years old in good health. The CDR3 region has the DNA TGTGCCAGCAGCTCGGAGGTCGGGGACGACAATGAGCAGTTCTTC. Translating it yields CASSSEVGDDNEQFF. Variable domain in full (rest from reference TRBV7-8 and TRBJ2-1): GAGVSQSPRYKVAKRGQDVALRCDPISGHVSLFWYQQALGQGPEFLTYFQNEAQLDKSGLPSDRFFAERPEGSVSTLKIQRTQQEDSAVYLCASSSEVGDDNEQFFGPGTRLTVL.